This TCR beta chain emerged from a study of PD-L1 blockade in urothelial cancer listed by TCRdb under 2017. Background on the whole study: Every patient began therapy in 2014 and was given atezolizumab 1,200 mg intravenously every 3 weeks. Twenty-five of 29 patients were identified as males with urothelial cancer of bladder origin, and a prior smoking history was reported by 18 of 29 patients. Patients had an ECOG performance status of 0 or 1 and had received between 0 and 3 prior chemotherapy regimens. The study, an exploratory multi-omic analysis, examined somatic, immune and clinical correlates of response to PD-L1 blockade with atezolizumab in urothelial cancer. Blood samples gave a median of roughly 150,000 T cells and approximately 80,000 unique TCRs, with a median clonality of 0.080. In the same patients, pretreatment tumors underwent whole exome sequencing and RNA sequencing in addition to TCR sequencing. Some 30 patients had pretreatment blood TCR-seq, 24 had at least one posttreatment blood collection, and 24 had tumor TCR-seq. Durable clinical benefit was achieved by nine patients and was not achieved by 20 patients. Progression-free survival longer than 6 months counted as durable clinical benefit, and TCR features were additionally tested against both progression-free and overall survival. Blood samples were analyzed at 3 weeks after treatment start (second dose) and at 6 weeks after treatment start. TCR sequencing covered pretreatment tumor samples and matched, serially collected peripheral blood taken before and after atezolizumab treatment. Broader findings and caveats from the paper: Patients with durable benefit showed greater expansion of tumor-associated TCR clones in peripheral blood 3 weeks after starting treatment (n ≈ 23, p = 0.022). Improved progression-free and overall survival was associated with having pretreatment peripheral blood TCR clonality below the median. Because of the small sample size (n ≈ 30) and the many exploratory analyses performed, the results are intended to be regarded as hypothesis-generating.

As concerns this clone: Its antigen specificity is not known. Base qualities are not at hand, and no much larger clone is one base apart.

To estimate absolute template abundance from read counts, synthetic TCR analog templates were spiked into each PCR. The immunoSEQ assay used bias-controlled V and J gene primers to amplify TCRbeta CDR3 regions from genomic DNA. Sequencing of rearranged TCRbeta segments was performed at approximately 20X coverage. As for the original processing: Clustering was used to correct sequencing errors, and CDR3s were annotated against IMGT to assign V, D and J genes. Downstream analyses used only productive TCRbeta rearrangements, leaving out any out-of-frame or stop-codon sequences. Clonality was computed as one minus Shannon entropy normalized by the log of the number of unique productive sequences. Clones differing between time points or between blood and tumor were identified by Fisher's exact test with Benjamini-Hochberg correction at adjusted p below 0.01. Sourced from immuneACCESS, this table was stored by TCRdb with only in-frame sequences that have V and J called. A share of the clones is absent; for the studies checked, an unresolved V gene accounts for under half, and the remainder has no known explanation. V and J calls and clone size follow that table, whereas D and trimming were derived from the DNA. A total of roughly 29,000 clones appear in this sample, under 90% of them only once. Around 3% of the sample belongs to the ten largest clones.

This specimen's time point label, interpreted: peripheral blood 6 weeks after treatment start. The cohort comprised around 30 patients with locally advanced or metastatic urothelial carcinoma treated at Memorial Sloan Kettering on a trial protocol. Peripheral blood mononuclear cells were collected pretreatment and during treatment, with between 1 and 8 total time points obtained per patient. The Qiagen DNeasy Blood extraction kit was used to purify genomic DNA from total PBMCs and tumor samples. Collected pretreatment and during treatment, PBMCs were isolated and stored as previously described. From the cysteine up to the phenylalanine, the CDR3 has a length of 13 residues. Only CDR3 DNA is held: 39 bases, read in frame from base 1. V lost 2 bases and J lost 3 bases; the stretch between them is 7 bases long. CDR1 and CDR2 are read off the germline V gene as SGHTA and FQGTGA.

Material: PBMCs, obtained around atezolizumab (anti-PD-L1) treatment. The receptor was derived from a man between 65 and 85 years old with urothelial cancer. The V and J genes are TRBV7-3 and TRBJ1-2; the D gene cannot be named for sure. CDR3 sequence: CASSLVLYYGYTF. The sequenced DNA: TGTGCCAGCAGCTTAGTCTTATACTATGGCTACACCTTC. This CDR3, with the reference TRBV7-3 and TRBJ1-2 proteins standing in past its ends, gives the full variable domain GAGVSQTPSNKVTEKGKYVELRCDPISGHTALYWYRQSLGQGPEFLIYFQGTGAADDSGLPNDRFFAVRPEGSVSTLKIQRTERGDSAVYLCASSLVLYYGYTFGSGTRLTVV.